This TCR beta chain is drawn from a study of memory CD4+ T cells and cytomegalovirus serostatus. The CDR3 contains 13 residues. The ends were cut back, 5 bases at V and 10 bases at J, with 15 bases in the middle. Germline lookup yields CDR1 SEHNR and CDR2 FQNEAQ (reference sequence). Single viable CD3+CD4+CD8-CD45RO+ cells were sorted as the memory CD4+ T cells. Serum IgG to CMV pp150, pp28, p38 and p52 defined serostatus. TCRdb's table, derived via immunoSEQ multiplex PCR, lists solely in-frame clones and lacks some. The table lists more than 55,000 clones, 82% of them singletons, with about 0.8% in the top ten.

Sequences were obtained from memory CD4+ T cells from blood. The V call is TRBV7-9, the J call TRBJ1-5; tentatively, D is TRBD1 (6 bases). The TCR comes from an adult in good health and CMV-seronegative. This chain's CDR3 is CASSHEGGGPQHF. The CDR3 nucleotides read TGTGCCAGCAGCCACGAGGGAGGGGGTCCCCAGCATTTT.